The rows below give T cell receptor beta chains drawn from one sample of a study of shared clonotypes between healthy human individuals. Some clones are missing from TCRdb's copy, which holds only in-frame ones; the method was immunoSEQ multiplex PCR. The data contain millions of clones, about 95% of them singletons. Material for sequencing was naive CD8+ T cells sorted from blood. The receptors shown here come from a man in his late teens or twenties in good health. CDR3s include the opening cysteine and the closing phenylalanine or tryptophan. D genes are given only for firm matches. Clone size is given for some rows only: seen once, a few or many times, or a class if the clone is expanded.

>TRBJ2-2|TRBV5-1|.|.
TGCGCCAGCAGCTTGGTCCTAGCTCGGAGTTTCGCCGGGGAGCTGTTTTTT
CASSLVLARSFAGELFF
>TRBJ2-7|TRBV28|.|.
TGTGCCAGCAGTTCCGCTCTAGGAGGGGTGCGTGAAGAGCAGTACTTC
CASSSALGGVREEQYF
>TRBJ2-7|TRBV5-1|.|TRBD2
TGCGCCAGCAGCTTGGACGAGACTAGCGGGGGGACCTACGAGCAGTACTTC
CASSLDETSGGTYEQYF
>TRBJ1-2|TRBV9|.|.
TGTGCCAGCAGCGGGACACCCGCCAACTATGGCTACACCTTC
CASSGTPANYGYTF
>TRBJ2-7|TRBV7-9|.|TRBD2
TGTGCCAGCAGCTTAGGGGCGGGAGGGCCAAGCGAGCAGTACTTC
CASSLGAGGPSEQYF
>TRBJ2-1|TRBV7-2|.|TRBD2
TGTGCCAGCAGCTTGGGACTAGCCCCCCATGAGCAGTTCTTC
CASSLGLAPHEQFF
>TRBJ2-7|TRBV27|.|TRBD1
TGTGCCAGCAGCGTTACCGGGACAGGGATAGAGCAGTACTTC
CASSVTGTGIEQYF
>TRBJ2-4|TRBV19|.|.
TGTGCCAGTATCCCTGGGATCACCCTCGGCAAAAACATTCAGTACTTC
CASIPGITLGKNIQYF
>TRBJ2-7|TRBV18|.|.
TGTGCCAGCTCACCGCGCGCGCAGGGCGAGCAGTACTTC
CASSPRAQGEQYF
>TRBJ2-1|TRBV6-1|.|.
TGTGCCAGCAGTGTCTTCAGACTAGCAGGGGGTACCGATGAGCAGTTCTTC
CASSVFRLAGGTDEQFF
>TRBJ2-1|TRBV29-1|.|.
TGCAGCGTTAAGATCGACAGCTACAATGAGCAGTTCTTC
CSVKIDSYNEQFF
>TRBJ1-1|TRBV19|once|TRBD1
TGTGCCAGTAGTATCCAGGGGGCCCTCACTGAAGCTTTCTTT
CASSIQGALTEAFF
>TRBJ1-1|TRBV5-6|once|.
TGTGCCAGCAGCTTAAGGTTAAGGGATGGCGCTTATGAAGCTTTCTTT
CASSLRLRDGAYEAFF
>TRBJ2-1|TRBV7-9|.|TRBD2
TGTGCCAGCATCCAAACAGGTAGCGGGTCTTATGAGCAGTTCTTC
CASIQTGSGSYEQFF
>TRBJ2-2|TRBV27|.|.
TGTGCCAGCAGTGCACAGGGACGGGCCGGGGAGCTGTTTTTT
CASSAQGRAGELFF
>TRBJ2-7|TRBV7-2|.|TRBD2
TGTGCCAGCACACTCTTTGGGGGGGGTGAGCAGTACTTC
CASTLFGGGEQYF